The T cell receptor beta chain under discussion was sequenced for a study of tumor and adjacent non-tumor tissue in lung cancer listed by TCRdb under 2018. About the investigation overall: Of the cohort, 12 patients had adenocarcinoma, 2 had squamous cell carcinoma and 1 had small cell lung cancer. Sequencing produced 130 million or so productive TCRbeta reads in total, an average of about 4.5 million reads per sample. The roughly 15 enrolled patients, of whom 10 were men and 5 were women, were aged about 30 to 80 years and were diagnosed with TNM stage I to III disease. The study compared bulk TCRbeta repertoires from lung tumor tissue and matched distant non-tumor lung tissue of over 13 lung cancer patients. Around 31 paired specimens, one tumor and one normal lung sample per patient, were profiled by TCRbeta CDR3 sequencing. Here is what the overall study found, with its caveats: The top 100 clones accounted for a significantly larger cumulative portion of the repertoire in normal lung than in tumor tissue. Significantly higher TCR diversity (inverse Simpson) was observed in tumor tissue than in normal lung tissue (roughly 390 vs 170, P = 0.0075, Mann-Whitney U test). With only approximately 16 patients in the cohort, the authors noted that larger samples and more detailed clinical data are needed. Neither the sequencing platform nor unique molecular identifiers are named or mentioned anywhere in the methods. Peripheral blood was not sequenced, so blood TCRbeta repertoires were not examined in the lung cancer patients of the study. TCR diversity was significantly higher in younger patients, and higher tumor TCR diversity was associated with shorter overall and disease-free survival.

Remarks on this clonotype: The antigen it binds to is not known. No much larger clone is present one base from it, and per-base qualities are unavailable.

CDR1 is given as SGHAT and CDR2 as FQNNGV, both from the germline V gene. From cysteine to phenylalanine, the CDR3 is 15 amino acids long. Of the read, only the CDR3 DNA is kept; its 45 bases are in frame from base 1. Library construction relied on multiplex PCR. This sample was sequenced with an Illumina HiSeq 2500. TCRbeta libraries were built by three rounds of nested PCR using primers (Table S4), following protocols modified from ARM-PCR. PCR products of 200-500 bp were gel-excised and purified with the QIAquick gel extraction kit before sequencing. Concerning the study's data processing: Trimmomatic was used to clean the reads, FLASH was used to merge the reads into complete CDR3 sequences, and MiTCR was used to assign the reads to V(D)J germline segments. Clonal diversity was calculated as the inverse Simpson's index using VDJtools. Productive reads were defined as in-frame sequences without a premature stop codon. Clones were called with MiXCR by TCRdb after fastp trimmed the public reads at Q25, and only in-frame beta chains were retained. When rows share a CDR3 protein, they turn into one entry using the most common DNA and genes. TCRdb's processing, not the authors' own work, is the source of the V and J calls. Present in this sample are 94,000 or so distinct CDR3 sequences, more than 75% of which were seen just once. The ten top clones hold 20% to 25% of the sample.

RNA was extracted from bulk unsorted tissue and checked for quality with a NanoDrop ND-1000 and an Agilent 2100. The normal lung samples consisted of distant non-tumor tissue collected more than 3 cm from the tumor edge. The donors were newly diagnosed lung cancer patients admitted for thoracic surgery in China from August to November 2014 who had not received prior chemotherapy. The study excluded patients who had received radiotherapy or chemotherapy before or who had another cancer at the same time. Pieces of surgical tissue measuring roughly 1-2.1 cm3 were kept in RNAlater solution and stored at -80 degrees C until use.

The chain is assembled from TRBV11-2 and TRBJ2-3, with TRBD2 tentatively as D gene (6 bases match). This TCR derives from a woman in her forties or fifties with non-small cell lung cancer. The sample comprised distant non-tumor lung tissue. The encoded CDR3 is CTNSLEASVRDTQYF. Here is the DNA: TGTACCAACAGCTTAGAGGCTAGCGTAAGAGATACGCAGTATTTT.